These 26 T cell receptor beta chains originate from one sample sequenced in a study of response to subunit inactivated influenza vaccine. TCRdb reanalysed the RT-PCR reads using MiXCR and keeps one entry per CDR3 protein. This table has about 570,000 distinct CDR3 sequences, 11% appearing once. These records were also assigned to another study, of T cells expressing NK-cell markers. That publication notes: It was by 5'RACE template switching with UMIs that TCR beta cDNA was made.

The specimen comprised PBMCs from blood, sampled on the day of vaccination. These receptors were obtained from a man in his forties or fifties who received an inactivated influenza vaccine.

The CDR3 DNA sequence: TGCGCCAGCAGTGAACACGAAAGGCTCGGGGTCTATGGCTACACCTTC. Protein: CASSEHERLGVYGYTF. V is TRBV10-2 and J is TRBJ1-2, with D unresolved. V lost 3 bases and J lost 4, with 18 bases in between. Germline V gives CDR1 WSHSY, CDR2 SAAADI. This CDR3 spans 16 amino acids.

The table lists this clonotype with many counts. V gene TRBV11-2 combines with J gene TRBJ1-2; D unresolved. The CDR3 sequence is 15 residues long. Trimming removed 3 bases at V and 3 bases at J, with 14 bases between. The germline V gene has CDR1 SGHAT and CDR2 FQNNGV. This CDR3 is CASSFSVSSHYGYTF. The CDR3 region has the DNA TGTGCCAGCAGCTTCTCAGTGTCATCCCACTATGGCTACACCTTC.

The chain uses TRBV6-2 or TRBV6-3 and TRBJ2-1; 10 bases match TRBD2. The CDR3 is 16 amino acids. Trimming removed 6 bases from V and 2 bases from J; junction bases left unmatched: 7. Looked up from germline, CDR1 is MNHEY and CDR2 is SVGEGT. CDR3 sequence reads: CASRPGTSVTYNEQFF. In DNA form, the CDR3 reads TGTGCCAGCAGACCTGGGACTAGCGTGACCTACAATGAGCAGTTCTTC.

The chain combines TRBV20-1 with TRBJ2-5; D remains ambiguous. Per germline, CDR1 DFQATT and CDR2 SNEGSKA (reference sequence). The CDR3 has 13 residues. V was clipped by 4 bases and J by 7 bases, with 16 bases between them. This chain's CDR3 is CSAIDPQDRTQYF. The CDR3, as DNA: TGCAGTGCTATAGACCCCCAGGATCGGACCCAGTACTTC.

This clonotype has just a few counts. For the CDR3, the DNA is TGTGCCAGTAGTATTGGGGAGAACAATCAGCCCCAGCATTTT. Its protein product is CASSIGENNQPQHF. The genes are TRBV19 and TRBJ1-5; D is undetermined. There are 14 residues in the CDR3. V lost 3 bases and J 3 bases, leaving 9 bases between the germline ends. Germline lookup yields CDR1 LNHDA and CDR2 SQIVND (reference sequence).

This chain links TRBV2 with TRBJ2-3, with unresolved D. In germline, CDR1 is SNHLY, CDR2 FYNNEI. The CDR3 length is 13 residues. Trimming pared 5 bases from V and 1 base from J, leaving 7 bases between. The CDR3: CASSKERTDTQYF. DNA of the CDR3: TGTGCCAGCAGTAAGGAACGCACAGATACGCAGTATTTT. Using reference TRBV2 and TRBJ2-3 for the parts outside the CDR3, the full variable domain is EPEVTQTPSHQVTQMGQEVILRCVPISNHLYFYWYRQILGQKVEFLVSFYNNEISEKSEIFDDQFSVERPDGSNFTLKIRSTKLEDSAMYFCASSKERTDTQYFGPGTRLTVL.

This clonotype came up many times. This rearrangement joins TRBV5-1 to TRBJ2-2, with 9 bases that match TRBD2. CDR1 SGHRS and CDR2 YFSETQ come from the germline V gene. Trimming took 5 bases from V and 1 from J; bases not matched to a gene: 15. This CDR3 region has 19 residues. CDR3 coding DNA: TGCGCCAGCAGGAGACAGGTCGCACAGACTAGCGGGAACACCGGGGAGCTGTTTTTT. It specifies CASRRQVAQTSGNTGELFF.

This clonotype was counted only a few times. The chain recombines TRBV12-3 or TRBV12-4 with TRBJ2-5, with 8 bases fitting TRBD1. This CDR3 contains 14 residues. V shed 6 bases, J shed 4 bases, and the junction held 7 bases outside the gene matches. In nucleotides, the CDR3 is TGTGCCAGCAGGAAAACAGGGGGTGCAGAGACCCAGTACTTC. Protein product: CASRKTGGAETQYF.

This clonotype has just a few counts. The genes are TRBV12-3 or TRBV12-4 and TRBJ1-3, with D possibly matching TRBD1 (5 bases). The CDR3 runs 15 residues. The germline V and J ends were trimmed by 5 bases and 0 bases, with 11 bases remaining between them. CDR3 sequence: CASSRDRLSGNTIYF. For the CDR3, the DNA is TGTGCCAGCAGTCGGGACCGTCTCTCTGGAAACACCATATATTTT.

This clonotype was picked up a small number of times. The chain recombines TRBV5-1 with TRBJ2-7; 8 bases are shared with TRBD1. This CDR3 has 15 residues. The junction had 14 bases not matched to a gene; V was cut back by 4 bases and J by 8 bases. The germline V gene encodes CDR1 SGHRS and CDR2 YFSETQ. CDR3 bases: TGCGCCAGCAGCGACACGACAGGGGCATTTACCAAGCAGTACTTC. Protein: CASSDTTGAFTKQYF.

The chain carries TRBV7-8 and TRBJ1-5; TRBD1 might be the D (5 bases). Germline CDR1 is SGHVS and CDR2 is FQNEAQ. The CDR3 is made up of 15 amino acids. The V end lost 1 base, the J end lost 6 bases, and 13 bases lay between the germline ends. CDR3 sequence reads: CASSLVSGAGQPQHF. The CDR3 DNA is TGTGCCAGCAGCTTAGTTTCTGGGGCAGGTCAGCCCCAGCATTTT. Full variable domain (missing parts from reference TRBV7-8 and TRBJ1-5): GAGVSQSPRYKVAKRGQDVALRCDPISGHVSLFWYQQALGQGPEFLTYFQNEAQLDKSGLPSDRFFAERPEGSVSTLKIQRTQQEDSAVYLCASSLVSGAGQPQHFGDGTRLSIL.

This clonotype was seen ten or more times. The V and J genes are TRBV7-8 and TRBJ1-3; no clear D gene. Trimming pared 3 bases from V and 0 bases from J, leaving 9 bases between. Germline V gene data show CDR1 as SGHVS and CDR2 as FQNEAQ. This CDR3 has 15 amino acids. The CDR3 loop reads CASSLGRSSGNTIYF. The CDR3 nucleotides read TGTGCCAGCAGCTTGGGCCGCAGCTCTGGAAACACCATATATTTT.

This CDR3 is CASSLVVAGAGELFF. CDR3 in DNA: TGCGCCAGCAGCTTGGTGGTAGCGGGAGCCGGGGAGCTGTTTTTT. The chain combines TRBV5-1 with TRBJ2-2, with 9 bases aligning to TRBD2. Germline CDR1 reads SGHRS; CDR2 reads YFSETQ. Trimming at V came to 0 bases and at J to 6 bases, leaving 3 bases not matched to a gene. This CDR3 spans 15 amino acids. Using reference TRBV5-1 and TRBJ2-2 for the parts outside the CDR3, the full variable domain is KAGVTQTPRYLIKTRGQQVTLSCSPISGHRSVSWYQQTPGQGLQFLFEYFSETQRNKGNFPGRFSGRQFSNSRSEMNVSTLELGDSALYLCASSLVVAGAGELFFGEGSRLTVL.

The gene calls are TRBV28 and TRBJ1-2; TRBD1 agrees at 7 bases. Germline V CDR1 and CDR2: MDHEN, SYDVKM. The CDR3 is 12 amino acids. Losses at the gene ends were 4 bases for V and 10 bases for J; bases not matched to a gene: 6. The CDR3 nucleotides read TGTGCCAGCAGTTCCTACAGGGGAGTCTACACCTTC. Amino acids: CASSSYRGVYTF.

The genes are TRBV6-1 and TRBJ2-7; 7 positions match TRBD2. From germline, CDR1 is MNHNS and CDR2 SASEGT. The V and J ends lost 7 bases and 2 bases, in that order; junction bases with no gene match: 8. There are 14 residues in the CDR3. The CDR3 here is CASNSGGSAYEQYF. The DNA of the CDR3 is TGTGCCAGCAACTCGGGGGGTTCGGCCTACGAGCAGTACTTC.

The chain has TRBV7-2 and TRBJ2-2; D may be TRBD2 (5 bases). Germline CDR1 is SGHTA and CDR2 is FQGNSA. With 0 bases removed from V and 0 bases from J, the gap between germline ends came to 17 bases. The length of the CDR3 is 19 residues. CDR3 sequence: CASSLARVGNPTNTGELFF. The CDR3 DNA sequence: TGTGCCAGCAGCTTAGCGCGGGTCGGAAACCCAACGAACACCGGGGAGCTGTTTTTT.

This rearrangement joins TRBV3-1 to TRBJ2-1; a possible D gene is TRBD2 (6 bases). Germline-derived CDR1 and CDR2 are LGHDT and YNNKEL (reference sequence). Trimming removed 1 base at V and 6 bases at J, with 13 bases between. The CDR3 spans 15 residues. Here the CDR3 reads CASSQGGGRANEQFF. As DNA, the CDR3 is TGTGCCAGCAGCCAAGGGGGAGGCAGAGCCAATGAGCAGTTCTTC.

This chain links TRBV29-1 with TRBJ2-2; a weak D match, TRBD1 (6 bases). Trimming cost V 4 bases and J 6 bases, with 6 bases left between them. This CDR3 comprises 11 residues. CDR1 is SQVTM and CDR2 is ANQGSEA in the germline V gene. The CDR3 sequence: CSVAGAGELFF. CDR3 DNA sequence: TGCAGCGTTGCAGGGGCCGGGGAGCTGTTTTTT.

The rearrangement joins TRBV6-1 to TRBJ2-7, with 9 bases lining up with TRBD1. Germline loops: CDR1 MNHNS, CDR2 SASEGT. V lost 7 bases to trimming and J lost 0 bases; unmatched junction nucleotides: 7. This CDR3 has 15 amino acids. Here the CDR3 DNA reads TGTGCCAGCATCAAGGACAGGGGACACTCCTACGAGCAGTACTTC. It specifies CASIKDRGHSYEQYF.

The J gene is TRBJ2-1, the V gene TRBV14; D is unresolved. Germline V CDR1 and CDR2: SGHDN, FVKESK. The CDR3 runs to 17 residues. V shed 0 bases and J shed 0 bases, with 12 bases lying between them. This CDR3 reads CASSQDIGLSSYNEQFF. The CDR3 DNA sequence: TGTGCCAGCAGCCAAGATATAGGGTTAAGCTCCTACAATGAGCAGTTCTTC.

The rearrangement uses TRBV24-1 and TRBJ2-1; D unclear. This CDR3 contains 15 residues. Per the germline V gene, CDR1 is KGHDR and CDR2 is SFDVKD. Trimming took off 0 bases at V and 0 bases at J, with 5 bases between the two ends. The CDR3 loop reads CATSDLASSYNEQFF. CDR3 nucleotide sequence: TGTGCCACCAGTGATTTGGCCAGCTCCTACAATGAGCAGTTCTTC.

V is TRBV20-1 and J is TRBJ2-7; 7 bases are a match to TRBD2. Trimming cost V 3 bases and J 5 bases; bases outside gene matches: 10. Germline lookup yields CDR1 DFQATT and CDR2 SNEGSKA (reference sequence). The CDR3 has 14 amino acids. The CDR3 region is CSARAGLIYHEQYF. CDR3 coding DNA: TGCAGTGCTAGGGCGGGACTAATTTACCACGAGCAGTACTTC.

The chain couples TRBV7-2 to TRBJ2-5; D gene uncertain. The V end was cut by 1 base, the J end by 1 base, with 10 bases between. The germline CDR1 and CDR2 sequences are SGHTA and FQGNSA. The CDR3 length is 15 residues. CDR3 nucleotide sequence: TGTGCCAGCAGCTTAGGAAGAGGCTCCCAAGAGACCCAGTACTTC. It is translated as CASSLGRGSQETQYF.

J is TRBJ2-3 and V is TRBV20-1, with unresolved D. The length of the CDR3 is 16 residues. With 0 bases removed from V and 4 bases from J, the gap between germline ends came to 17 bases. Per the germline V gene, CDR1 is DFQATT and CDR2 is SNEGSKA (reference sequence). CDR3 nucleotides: TGCAGTGCTAGAGACCACCTTGGGGTCTTTGCAGATACGCAGTATTTT. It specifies CSARDHLGVFADTQYF.

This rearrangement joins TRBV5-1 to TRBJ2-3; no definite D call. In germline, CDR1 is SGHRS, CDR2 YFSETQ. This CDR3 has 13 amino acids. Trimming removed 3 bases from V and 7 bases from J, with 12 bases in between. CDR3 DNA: TGCGCCAGCAGCTCCAAATCCGGTTATACGCAGTATTTT. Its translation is CASSSKSGYTQYF.

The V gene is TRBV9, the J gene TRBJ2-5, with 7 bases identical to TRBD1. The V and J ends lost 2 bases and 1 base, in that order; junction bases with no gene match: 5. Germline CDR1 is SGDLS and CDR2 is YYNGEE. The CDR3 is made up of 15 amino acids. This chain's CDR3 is CASSVTGTVQETQYF. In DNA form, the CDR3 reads TGTGCCAGCAGCGTTACCGGGACAGTCCAAGAGACCCAGTACTTC.